The clone carrying this T cell receptor beta chain was counted at least ten times. No antigen is known for it. The TCR alpha and TCR beta cDNA libraries, bearing sample barcodes and UMIs, were generated by 5'RACE using constant-segment primers. TCRdb re-analysed the 5' RACE reads in MiXCR, keeping a single row per CDR3 protein. The sample includes about 500,000 distinct CDR3 sequences, roughly 22% of them seen just once. This specimen comes from a study of T-cell memory formation after mild COVID-19. Study-wide results and caveats: From day 15 to 85, contracting clones were balanced between CD4 and CD8, whereas later expanders leaned toward CD4+.

With V trimmed by 0 bases and J by 4 bases, 9 bases remained unmatched. This CDR3 contains 17 residues. Germline assignment: CDR1 LGHNA and CDR2 YSLEER. The sequencing input was PBMCs or a T cell subset sorted from them (not recorded which). The sequence was obtained from an adult woman who had mild COVID-19 (a few samples of this study predate the infection). Cell type and time point are not known. The chain carries TRBV4-3 and TRBJ2-3, with 8 bases that match TRBD1. The CDR3 protein is CASSQDIQGAQPDTQYF. The DNA of the CDR3 is TGCGCCAGCAGCCAAGATATCCAGGGGGCTCAGCCAGATACGCAGTATTTT.